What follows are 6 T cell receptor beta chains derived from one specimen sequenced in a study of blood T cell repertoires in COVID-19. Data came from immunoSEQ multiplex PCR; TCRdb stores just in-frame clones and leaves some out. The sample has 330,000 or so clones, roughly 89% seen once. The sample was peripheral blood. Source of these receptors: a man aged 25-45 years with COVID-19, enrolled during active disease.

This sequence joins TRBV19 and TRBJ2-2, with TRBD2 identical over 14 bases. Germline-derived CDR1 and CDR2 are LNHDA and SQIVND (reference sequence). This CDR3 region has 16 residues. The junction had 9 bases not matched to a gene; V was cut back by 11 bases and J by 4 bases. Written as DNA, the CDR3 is TGTGCCTCCAAGCGGGGGACTAGCGGGAGCACCGGGGAGCTGTTTTTT. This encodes CASKRGTSGSTGELFF.

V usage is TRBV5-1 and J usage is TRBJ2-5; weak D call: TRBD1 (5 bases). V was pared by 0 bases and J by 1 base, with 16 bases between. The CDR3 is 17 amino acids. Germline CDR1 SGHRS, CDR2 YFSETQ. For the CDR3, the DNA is TGCGCCAGCAGCTTGGGCCACCGAAACAGGCTCCAAGAGACCCAGTACTTC. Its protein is CASSLGHRNRLQETQYF.

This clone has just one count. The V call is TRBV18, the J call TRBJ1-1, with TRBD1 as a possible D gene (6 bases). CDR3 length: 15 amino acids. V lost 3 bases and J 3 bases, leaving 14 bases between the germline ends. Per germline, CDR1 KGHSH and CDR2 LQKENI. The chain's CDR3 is CASSPRTEGDTEAFF. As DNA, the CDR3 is TGTGCCAGCTCACCGAGGACAGAAGGGGACACTGAAGCTTTCTTT. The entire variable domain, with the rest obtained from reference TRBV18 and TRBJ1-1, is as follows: NAGVMQNPRHLVRRRGQEARLRCSPMKGHSHVYWYRQLPEEGLKFMVYLQKENIIDESGMPKERFSAEFPKEGPSILRIQQVVRGDSAAYFCASSPRTEGDTEAFFGQGTRLTVV.

This CDR3 is CSVEYSYNEQFF. DNA of the CDR3: TGCAGCGTTGAATACAGCTACAATGAGCAGTTCTTC. The rearrangement joins TRBV29-1 to TRBJ2-1, with unresolved D. With 2 bases removed from V and 3 bases from J, the gap between germline ends came to 5 bases. Germline lookup yields CDR1 SQVTM and CDR2 ANQGSEA. The CDR3 spans 12 residues.

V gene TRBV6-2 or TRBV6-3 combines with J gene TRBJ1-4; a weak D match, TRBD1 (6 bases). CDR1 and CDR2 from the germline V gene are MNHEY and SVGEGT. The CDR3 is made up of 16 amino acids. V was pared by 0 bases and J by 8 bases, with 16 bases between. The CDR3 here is CASSYSLGAPDEKLFF. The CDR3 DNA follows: TGTGCCAGCAGTTACTCGTTGGGGGCTCCGGACGAAAAACTGTTTTTT.

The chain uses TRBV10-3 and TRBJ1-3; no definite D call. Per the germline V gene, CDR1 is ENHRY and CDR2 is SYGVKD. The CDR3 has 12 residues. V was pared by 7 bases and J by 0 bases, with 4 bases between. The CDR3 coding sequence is TGTGCCATCAATCACTCTGGAAACACCATATATTTT. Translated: CAINHSGNTIYF.